Listed below are T cell receptor beta chains from one sample, sequenced in a study of control samples from healthy donors and cancer patients. Clones were sequenced by immunoSEQ multiplex PCR, and TCRdb holds only the in-frame ones, with some missing. The top ten hold approximately 8% of the sample, which has approximately 140,000 clones, over 85% seen once. Sequencing used PBMCs. These receptor sequences come from a man aged 50 or older with head and neck cancer. CDR3s include the opening cysteine and the closing phenylalanine or tryptophan. A D gene is named only where the DNA matches it firmly. The size entry is marked missing in some rows and otherwise reads once, few, many or a size class.

>NA|NA|TRBJ1-1|TRBV6-2/TRBV6-3
TGTGCCAGCAGTTTAGGGACGGAAGCTTTCTTT
CASSLGTEAFF
>NA|few|TRBJ2-1|TRBV5-1
TGCGCCAGCAGCGTGGACGGTCCATACAATGAGCAGTTCTTC
CASSVDGPYNEQFF
>TRBD1|NA|TRBJ1-2|TRBV24-1
TGTGCCACCAGTGATCCCACCGCGGCAGGGGGTCAAGCTAACTATGGCTACACCTTC
CATSDPTAAGGQANYGYTF
>NA|NA|TRBJ2-7|TRBV6-5
TGTGCCAGCAGTTACTCCTATACGTACGAGCAGTACTTC
CASSYSYTYEQYF
>TRBD2|few|TRBJ2-7|TRBV7-9
TGTGCCAGCAGCCCCTTCTGGGGGGGAGAGAACGAGCAGTACTTC
CASSPFWGGENEQYF
>TRBD1|many|TRBJ1-5|TRBV5-4
TGTGCCAGCAGCCGCGGGACAGGGGAAAGGAATCAGCCCCAGCATTTT
CASSRGTGERNQPQHF
>NA|NA|TRBJ2-1|TRBV27
TGTGCCAGCAGTTTAATGGTGGGCAATGAGCAGTTCTTC
CASSLMVGNEQFF
>NA|NA|TRBJ2-1|TRBV7-9
TGTGCCAGCAGCTTAGCGACAGTCTACAATGAGCAGTTCTTC
CASSLATVYNEQFF
>NA|NA|TRBJ2-3|TRBV5-8
TGTGCCAGCAGCTTGCCGGGACTGAGCACAGATACGCAGTATTTT
CASSLPGLSTDTQYF
>NA|NA|TRBJ1-3|TRBV7-9
TGTGCCAGCAGCCCTTACAGCCAGAGCTCTGGAAACACCATATATTTT
CASSPYSQSSGNTIYF
>NA|NA|TRBJ2-5|TRBV4-2
TGTGCCAGCAGCCAAGAAGGACGACAAGAGACCCAGTACTTC
CASSQEGRQETQYF
>TRBD1|NA|TRBJ2-5|TRBV28
TGTGCCAGCAGTCGGACAGGGTCCAACCGGGAGACCCAGTACTTC
CASSRTGSNRETQYF
>NA|NA|TRBJ2-7|TRBV28
TGTGCCAGCAGTTGGGGCCTCGCGGAGCTAAGATCCTACGAGCAGTACTTC
CASSWGLAELRSYEQYF
>NA|NA|TRBJ1-1|TRBV4-2
TGTGCCAGCAGCCAAGTCTTGGGCACTGAAGCTTTCTTT
CASSQVLGTEAFF
>NA|NA|TRBJ1-1|TRBV11-2
TGTGCCAGCAACCCAACGACAACGAACACTGAAGCTTTCTTT
CASNPTTTNTEAFF
>TRBD1|NA|TRBJ2-1|TRBV3-1/TRBV3-2
TGTGCCAGCAGCCGAGACGGACAGGGTTTCAATGAGCAGTTCTTC
CASSRDGQGFNEQFF
>NA|NA|TRBJ2-7|TRBV7-9
TGTGCCAGCAGCGGGCAGGGCCTCGAGCAGTACTTC
CASSGQGLEQYF
>TRBD1|NA|TRBJ2-5|TRBV7-2
TGTGCCAGCAGCTTGTCGGGACAGGGTCAAAAGACCCAGTACTTC
CASSLSGQGQKTQYF
>TRBD2|NA|TRBJ2-1|TRBV27
TGTGCCAGCAGTTTATTCGGACTAGCGGACTACAATGAGCAGTTCTTC
CASSLFGLADYNEQFF
>TRBD1|NA|TRBJ1-1|TRBV11-2
TGTGCCAGCAGCTCGACAGGGATCCCTGAAGCTTTCTTT
CASSSTGIPEAFF
>NA|NA|TRBJ2-1|TRBV6-6
TGTGCCAGCAGTTACTCTACGGGGCCCTACAATGAGCAGTTCTTC
CASSYSTGPYNEQFF
>NA|NA|TRBJ1-4|TRBV6-2/TRBV6-3
TGTGCCAGCAGCCAACAGGGTACAAAACTGTTTTTT
CASSQQGTKLFF
>TRBD1|NA|TRBJ1-4|TRBV7-9
TGTGCCAGCAGCGCAGGGGGACAGGGATTTGAAAAACTGTTTTTT
CASSAGGQGFEKLFF
>NA|NA|TRBJ2-7|TRBV27
TGTGCCAGCAGTTTCGATCCCTCCTACGAGCAGTACTTC
CASSFDPSYEQYF
>NA|NA|TRBJ2-2|TRBV11-2
TGTGCCAGCAGCTTTCTTGGGGGATCTGACACCGGGGAGCTGTTTTTT
CASSFLGGSDTGELFF
>NA|once|TRBJ2-6|TRBV15
TGTGCCACCAGCAGAGCCCGGGACACAAGCTCTGGGGCCAACGTCCTGACTTTC
CATSRARDTSSGANVLTF
>TRBD2|once|TRBJ2-3|TRBV27
TGTGCCAGCGGGGAGCCGGGAGGAGGCACAGATACGCAGTATTTT
CASGEPGGGTDTQYF
>NA|NA|TRBJ1-6|TRBV3-1/TRBV3-2
TGTGCCAGCAGCCAAGATTTAGGCGGGGGTTCACCCCTCCACTTT
CASSQDLGGGSPLHF
>NA|NA|TRBJ2-7|TRBV18
TGTGCCAGCTCACCAGGTCGGTCGAACGAGCAGTACTTC
CASSPGRSNEQYF
>NA|NA|TRBJ2-7|TRBV5-8
TGTGCCAGCAGCTGGGGGGTAGGGGAGCAGTACTTC
CASSWGVGEQYF
>NA|NA|TRBJ2-2|TRBV10-1
TGCGCCAGCAGTCAACAGGGAAGGGGCACCGGGGAGCTGTTTTTT
CASSQQGRGTGELFF
>TRBD2|NA|TRBJ2-7|TRBV13
TGTGCCAGCAGCTCCGGTCCGGGCGGGGGGAACTACGAGCAGTACTTC
CASSSGPGGGNYEQYF
>TRBD2|NA|TRBJ2-1|TRBV3-1/TRBV3-2
TGTGCCAGCAGCCAAGACCGGGGGGGAGACTACAATGAGCAGTTCTTC
CASSQDRGGDYNEQFF
>TRBD1|once|TRBJ2-5|TRBV5-1
TGCGCCAGCAGCGACCGCACAGGGGGCGGTGAGACCCAGTACTTC
CASSDRTGGGETQYF
>NA|NA|TRBJ1-3|TRBV19
TGTGCCACCTCAGACGTTGGAAACACCATATATTTT
CATSDVGNTIYF